Listed below are T cell receptor beta chains from one sample, sequenced in a study of T cell changes during pregnancy in multiple sclerosis. The protocol was immunoSEQ multiplex PCR, while the TCRdb copy is restricted to in-frame clones and leaves out a portion. The repertoire holds some 40,000 clones, with approximately 94% as singletons. The specimen was CD4+ T cells from peripheral blood mononuclear cells, collected in the second trimester of pregnancy. The receptors originated from a female donor with multiple sclerosis, enrolled in a pregnancy study. Each CDR3 is given with its conserved first and last residue. The order of the fields is D gene, clone size, J gene, V gene, CDR3 DNA, CDR3 protein. The D gene is left open where the match is weak. Clone size is given for some rows only: seen once, a few or many times, or a class if the clone is expanded.

. once TRBJ2-5 TRBV7-6 TGTGCCAGCAGCTTTCTCCCAGAAGAGACCCAGTACTTC CASSFLPEETQYF
TRBD2 . TRBJ2-5 TRBV7-2 TGTGCCAGCAGCTTAGTGACTAGCGGGGGGGGGACCCAGTACTTC CASSLVTSGGGTQYF
TRBD1 . TRBJ1-4 TRBV27 TGTGCCAGCAGTTCCTGGACAGGAGCTAATGAAAAACTGTTTTTT CASSSWTGANEKLFF
TRBD1 . TRBJ1-6 TRBV6-5 TGTGCCAGCAGGAGACAGGGGGTTTCACCCCTCCACTTT CASRRQGVSPLHF
. . TRBJ1-2 TRBV10-1 TGCGCCAGCAGTGTAGCAGGCTACACCTTC CASSVAGYTF
. . TRBJ2-1 TRBV5-4 TGTGCCAGCAGCTTCGCGGGGAGCGGCCGCTACAATGAGCAGTTCTTC CASSFAGSGRYNEQFF
. . TRBJ1-1 TRBV7-6 TGTGCCAGCAGCTTAGGGCGGAAGAACACTGAAGCTTTCTTT CASSLGRKNTEAFF
. . TRBJ1-5 TRBV6-5 TGTGCCAGCAGCGGACGGAGGCTTGAGCCCCAGCATTTT CASSGRRLEPQHF
TRBD2 . TRBJ2-3 TRBV29-1 TGCAGCGTTCTCCTAAGCGGGGGAAGGTATACGCAGTATTTT CSVLLSGGRYTQYF
. . TRBJ2-3 TRBV11-1 TGTGCCAGCAGCTGGGGGCGGACAGATACGCAGTATTTT CASSWGRTDTQYF
TRBD2 . TRBJ2-2 TRBV28 TGTGCCAGCAGCTTCCAGTTTGGTGCGGGAGGGCCCTCGAACACCGGGGAGCTGTTTTTT CASSFQFGAGGPSNTGELFF
. . TRBJ2-6 TRBV13 TGTGCCAGCAGCATGGGAGTTTTTAGGCACTCTGGGGCCAACGTCCTGACTTTC CASSMGVFRHSGANVLTF
TRBD2 . TRBJ2-5 TRBV19 TGTGCCAGTAGTATCACCCAAGGGCTAGCGGGGGGCTACCAAGAGACCCAGTACTTC CASSITQGLAGGYQETQYF
. . TRBJ2-1 TRBV27 TGTGCCACATCAGCCCTAACGACTACCACCCGGAACAATGAGCAGTTCTTC CATSALTTTTRNNEQFF
TRBD1 . TRBJ1-5 TRBV29-1 TGCAGCGTTAGGGGGACAGGGGATCAGCCCCAGCATTTT CSVRGTGDQPQHF
TRBD2 . TRBJ2-7 TRBV7-2 TGTGCCAGCAGCCGCACTAGCGGGGGATACTACGAGCAGTACTTC CASSRTSGGYYEQYF
. . TRBJ1-1 TRBV5-4 TGTGCCGGGAAAATGGGGGGGAACACTGAAGCTTTCTTT CAGKMGGNTEAFF
. . TRBJ1-2 TRBV29-1 TGCAGCGTTGATAGTCAGCGCTATGGCTACACCTTC CSVDSQRYGYTF
TRBD1 once TRBJ2-7 TRBV18 TGTGCCAGCTCCTACGGGACAGGGAGCTCCTACGAGCAGTACTTC CASSYGTGSSYEQYF
TRBD1 . TRBJ2-4 TRBV5-1 TGCGCCAGCAGCCCGAACGGACAGGTGAAAAACATTCAGTACTTC CASSPNGQVKNIQYF
TRBD1 . TRBJ2-1 TRBV18 TGTGCCAGCTCACCCCAGGGGGCGTGGAATGAGCAGTTCTTC CASSPQGAWNEQFF
TRBD1 . TRBJ2-7 TRBV2 TGTGCCAGCAGTCGGACAGGGGCCTACGAGCAGTACTTC CASSRTGAYEQYF
. . TRBJ1-2 TRBV6-5 TGTGCCAGCAGCCTCCTCCGGGGAGGGTATGGCTACACCTTC CASSLLRGGYGYTF
. . TRBJ1-5 TRBV19 TGTGCCAGTAGTATTTTCGATCAGCCCCAGCATTTT CASSIFDQPQHF
. . TRBJ2-1 TRBV5-4 TGTGCCAGCAGCTTGACAGGAAACAATGAGCAGTTCTTC CASSLTGNNEQFF
. . TRBJ2-5 TRBV21-1 TGTGCCAGCAGCGAAGGTCCTAGCATAAAGCAAGAGACCCAGTACTTC CASSEGPSIKQETQYF
TRBD2 . TRBJ2-3 TRBV5-6 TGTGCCAGCAGCTTACAGCTAGCGGGGGTAAGCACAGATACGCAGTATTTT CASSLQLAGVSTDTQYF
. once TRBJ2-1 TRBV7-9 TGTGCCAGCAGCCCAGGGACTTACAATGAGCAGTTCTTC CASSPGTYNEQFF
TRBD2 . TRBJ2-1 TRBV29-1 TGCAGCGTTGAGCAAGCGGGAGTTCCCAATGAGCAGTTCTTC CSVEQAGVPNEQFF
TRBD1 . TRBJ1-1 TRBV6-5 TGTGCCAGCAGTAGGGCAGACAGGGTCACTGAAGCTTTCTTT CASSRADRVTEAFF
. . TRBJ1-1 TRBV5-6 TGTGCCAGCAGCTTGGGGGGGGGCCCTGAAGCTTTCTTT CASSLGGGPEAFF
. . TRBJ1-1 TRBV2 TGTGCCAGCAGTAGACTCGGGATCCTGTTCCACTCCTCTTTT CASSRLGILFHSSF
. few TRBJ1-2 TRBV6-5 TGTGCCAGCAAACAGAGAACACATGGCTACACCTTC CASKQRTHGYTF
TRBD1 . TRBJ2-7 TRBV29-1 TGCAGCGTTGCCCCGAGAGGGACAGGGGAGCAGTACTTC CSVAPRGTGEQYF
. . TRBJ2-5 TRBV6-6 TGTGCCAGCAAAGGAGGACAAGAGACCCAGTACTTC CASKGGQETQYF
TRBD1 . TRBJ1-6 TRBV5-4 TGTGCCAGCGGCCGCCGAGTCCACAGGGGGAGTGATTCACCCCTCCACTTT CASGRRVHRGSDSPLHF
TRBD1 . TRBJ1-1 TRBV6-1 TGTGCCAGCAGTGAACGGACAGGGAGGGTTGAAGCTTTCTTT CASSERTGRVEAFF
TRBD2 . TRBJ2-3 TRBV15 TGTGCCACCAGCAGACTGGGGGGGGCTAGCGGGATCAGCACAGATACGCAGTATTTT CATSRLGGASGISTDTQYF
TRBD2 . TRBJ2-3 TRBV5-1 TGCGCCAGCAGCCTGGGGGGGGATGATACGCAGTATTTT CASSLGGDDTQYF